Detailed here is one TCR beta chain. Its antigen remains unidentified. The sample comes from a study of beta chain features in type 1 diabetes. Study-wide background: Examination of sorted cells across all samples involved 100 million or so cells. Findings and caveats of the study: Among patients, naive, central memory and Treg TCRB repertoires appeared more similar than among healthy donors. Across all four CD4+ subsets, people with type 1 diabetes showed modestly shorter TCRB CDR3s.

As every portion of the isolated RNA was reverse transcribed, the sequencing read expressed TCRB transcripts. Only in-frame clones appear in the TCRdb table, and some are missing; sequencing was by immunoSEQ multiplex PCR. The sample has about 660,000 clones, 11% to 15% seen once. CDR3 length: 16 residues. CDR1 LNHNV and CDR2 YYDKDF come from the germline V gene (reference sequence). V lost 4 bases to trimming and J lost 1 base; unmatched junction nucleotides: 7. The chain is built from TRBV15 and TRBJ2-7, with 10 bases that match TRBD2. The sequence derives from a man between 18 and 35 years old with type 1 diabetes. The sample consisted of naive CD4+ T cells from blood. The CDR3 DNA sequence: TGTGCCACCAGCACCCCTCAGACTAGCGGGTCCTACGAGCAGTACTTC. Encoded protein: CATSTPQTSGSYEQYF.